This T cell receptor (beta chain) was retrieved from a study of identical twins. V was pared by 0 bases and J by 6 bases, with 13 bases between. Germline loops: CDR1 SGHDN, CDR2 FVKESK. This CDR3 is built from 15 residues. TCRdb processed the 5' RACE reads anew with MiXCR; each CDR3 protein has one entry. The table shows around 480,000 distinct CDR3 sequences, with 12% to 15% occurring only once. In its sample, this clonotype was seen a few times. This same sample was also part of a study on yellow fever vaccine responses in identical twins.

The source is a young woman in good health. The chain uses TRBV14 and TRBJ2-3; D call uncertain. Sequenced sample: CD4+ T cells sorted from blood. For the CDR3, the DNA is TGTGCCAGCAGCCAAGATCAGTACCGATACGATACGCAGTATTTT. The encoded protein is CASSQDQYRYDTQYF. Together with reference TRBV14 and TRBJ2-3, the CDR3 gives the full variable domain: EAGVTQFPSHSVIEKGQTVTLRCDPISGHDNLYWYRRVMGKEIKFLLHFVKESKQDESGMPNNRFLAERTGGTYSTLKVQPAELEDSGVYFCASSQDQYRYDTQYFGPGTRLTVL.